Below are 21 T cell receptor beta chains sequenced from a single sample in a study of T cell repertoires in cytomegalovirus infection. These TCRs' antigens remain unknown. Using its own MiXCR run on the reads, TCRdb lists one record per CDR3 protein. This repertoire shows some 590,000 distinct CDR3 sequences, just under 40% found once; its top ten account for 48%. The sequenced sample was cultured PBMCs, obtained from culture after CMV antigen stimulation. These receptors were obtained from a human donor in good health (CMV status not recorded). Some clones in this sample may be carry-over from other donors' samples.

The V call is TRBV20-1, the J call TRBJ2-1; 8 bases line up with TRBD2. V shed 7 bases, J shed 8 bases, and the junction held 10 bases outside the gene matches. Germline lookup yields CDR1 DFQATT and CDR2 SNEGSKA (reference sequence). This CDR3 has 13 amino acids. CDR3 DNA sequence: TGCAGTGTCCAAGGACTAGCATTCGATGAGCAGTTCTTC. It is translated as CSVQGLAFDEQFF.

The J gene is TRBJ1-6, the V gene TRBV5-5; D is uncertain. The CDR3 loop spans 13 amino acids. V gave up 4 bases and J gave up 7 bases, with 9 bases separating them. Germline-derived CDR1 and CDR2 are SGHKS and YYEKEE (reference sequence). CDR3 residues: CASSAHWNSPLHF. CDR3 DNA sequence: TGTGCCAGCAGCGCCCACTGGAATTCACCCCTCCACTTT.

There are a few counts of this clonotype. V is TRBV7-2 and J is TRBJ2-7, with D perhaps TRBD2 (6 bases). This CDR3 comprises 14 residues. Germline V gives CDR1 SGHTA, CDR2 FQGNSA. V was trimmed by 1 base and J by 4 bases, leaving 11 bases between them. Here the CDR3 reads CASSLGPSGYEQYF. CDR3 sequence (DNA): TGTGCCAGCAGCTTAGGACCGAGCGGGTACGAGCAGTACTTC.

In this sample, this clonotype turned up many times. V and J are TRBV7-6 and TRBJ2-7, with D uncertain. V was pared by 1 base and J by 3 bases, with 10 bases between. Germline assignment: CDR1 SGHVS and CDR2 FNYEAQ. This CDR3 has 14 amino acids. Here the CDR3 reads CASSLGQGHYEQYF. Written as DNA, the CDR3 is TGTGCCAGCAGCTTAGGGCAAGGTCACTACGAGCAGTACTTC.

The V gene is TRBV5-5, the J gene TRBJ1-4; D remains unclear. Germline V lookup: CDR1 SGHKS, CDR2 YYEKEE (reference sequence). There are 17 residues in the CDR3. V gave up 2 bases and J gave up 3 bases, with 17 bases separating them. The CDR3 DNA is TGTGCCAGCAGCTTCGGTTTGACACAATCAGCTAATGAAAAACTGTTTTTT. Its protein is CASSFGLTQSANEKLFF.

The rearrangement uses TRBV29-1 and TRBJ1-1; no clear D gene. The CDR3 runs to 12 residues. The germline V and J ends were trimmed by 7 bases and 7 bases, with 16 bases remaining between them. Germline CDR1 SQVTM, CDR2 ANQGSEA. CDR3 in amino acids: CSASDGDFEAFF. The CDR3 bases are TGCAGCGCTTCGGACGGAGACTTTGAAGCTTTCTTT.

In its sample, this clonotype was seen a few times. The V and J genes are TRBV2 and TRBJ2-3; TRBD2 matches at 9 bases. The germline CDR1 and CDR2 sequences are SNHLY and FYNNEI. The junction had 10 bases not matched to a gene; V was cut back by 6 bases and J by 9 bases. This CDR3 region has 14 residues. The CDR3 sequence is CASRGDPSGGTQYF. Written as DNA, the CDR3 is TGTGCCAGCAGGGGGGACCCGAGCGGGGGGACGCAGTATTTT.

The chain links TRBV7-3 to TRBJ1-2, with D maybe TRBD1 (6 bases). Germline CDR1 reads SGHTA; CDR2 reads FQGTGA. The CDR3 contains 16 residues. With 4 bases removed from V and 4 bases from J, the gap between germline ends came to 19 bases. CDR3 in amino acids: CASSSLRGARLYGYTF. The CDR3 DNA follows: TGTGCCAGCAGCTCCCTTCGGGGGGCGCGTCTCTATGGCTACACCTTC.

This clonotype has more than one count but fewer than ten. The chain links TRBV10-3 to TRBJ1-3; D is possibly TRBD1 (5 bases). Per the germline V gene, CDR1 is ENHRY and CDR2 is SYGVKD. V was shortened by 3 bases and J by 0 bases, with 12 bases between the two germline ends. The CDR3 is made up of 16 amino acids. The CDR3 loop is CAISEWGVGSGNTIYF. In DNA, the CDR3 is TGTGCCATCAGTGAATGGGGGGTCGGCTCTGGAAACACCATATATTTT.

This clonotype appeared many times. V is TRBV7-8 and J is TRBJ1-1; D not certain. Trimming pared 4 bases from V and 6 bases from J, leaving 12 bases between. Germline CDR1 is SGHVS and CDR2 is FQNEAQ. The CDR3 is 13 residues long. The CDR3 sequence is CASSSRQVAEAFF. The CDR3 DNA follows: TGTGCCAGCAGCTCCAGACAAGTCGCTGAAGCTTTCTTT.

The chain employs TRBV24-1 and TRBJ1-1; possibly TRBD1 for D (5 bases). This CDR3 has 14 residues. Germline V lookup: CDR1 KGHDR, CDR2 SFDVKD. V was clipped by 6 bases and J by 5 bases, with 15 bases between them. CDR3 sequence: CATSNPRGDTEAFF. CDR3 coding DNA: TGTGCCACCAGTAATCCTAGGGGCGATACTGAAGCTTTCTTT.

CDR3 nucleotides: TGTGCCATCAAAGGGGCCACTGAAGCTTTCTTT. Translation gives CAIKGATEAFF. The chain is built from TRBV10-3 and TRBJ1-1; D perhaps matches TRBD1 (5 bases). Germline V gives CDR1 ENHRY, CDR2 SYGVKD. V was pared by 7 bases and J by 4 bases, with 7 bases between. This CDR3 has 11 residues.

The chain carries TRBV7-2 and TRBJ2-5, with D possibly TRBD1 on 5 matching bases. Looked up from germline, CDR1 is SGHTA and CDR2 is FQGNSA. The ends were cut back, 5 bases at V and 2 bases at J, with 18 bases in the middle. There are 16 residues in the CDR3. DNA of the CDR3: TGTGCCAGCAGCGTCAGGACAATCGGGCCACAAGAGACCCAGTACTTC. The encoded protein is CASSVRTIGPQETQYF. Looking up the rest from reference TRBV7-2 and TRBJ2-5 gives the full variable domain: GAGVSQSPSNKVTEKGKDVELRCDPISGHTALYWYRQSLGQGLEFLIYFQGNSAPDKSGLPSDRFSAERTGGSVSTLTIQRTQQEDSAVYLCASSVRTIGPQETQYFGPGTRLLVL.

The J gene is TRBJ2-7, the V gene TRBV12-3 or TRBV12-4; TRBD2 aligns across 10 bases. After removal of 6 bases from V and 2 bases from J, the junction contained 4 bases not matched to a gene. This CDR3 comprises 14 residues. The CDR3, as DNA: TGTGCCAGCAGGGAGACTAGCGGGCCCTACGAGCAGTACTTC. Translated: CASRETSGPYEQYF.

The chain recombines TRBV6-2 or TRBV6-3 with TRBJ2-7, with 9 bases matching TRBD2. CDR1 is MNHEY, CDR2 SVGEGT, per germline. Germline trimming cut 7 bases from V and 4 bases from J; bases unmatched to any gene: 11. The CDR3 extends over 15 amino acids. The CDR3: CASTSTRSGSYEQYF. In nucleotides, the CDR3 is TGTGCCAGCACAAGTACCCGTAGCGGGAGTTACGAGCAGTACTTC.

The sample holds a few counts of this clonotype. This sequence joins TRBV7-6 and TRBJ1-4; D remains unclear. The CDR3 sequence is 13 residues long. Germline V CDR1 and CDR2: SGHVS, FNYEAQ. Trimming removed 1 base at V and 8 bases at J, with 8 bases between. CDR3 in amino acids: CASSLDNREKLFF. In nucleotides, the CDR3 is TGTGCCAGCAGCTTAGATAACCGCGAAAAACTGTTTTTT.

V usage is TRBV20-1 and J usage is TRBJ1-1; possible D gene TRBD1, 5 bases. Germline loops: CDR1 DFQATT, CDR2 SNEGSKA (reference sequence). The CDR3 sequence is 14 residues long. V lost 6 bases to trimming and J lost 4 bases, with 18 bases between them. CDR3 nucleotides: TGCAGTGCCCTACTAGCGGGGGAAGGCACTGAAGCTTTCTTT. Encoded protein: CSALLAGEGTEAFF.

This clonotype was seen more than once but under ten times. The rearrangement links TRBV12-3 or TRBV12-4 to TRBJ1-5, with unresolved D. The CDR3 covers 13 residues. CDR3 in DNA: TGTGCAACCCAGGCGGGGTCCAACAAGCCCCAGCATTTT. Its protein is CATQAGSNKPQHF.

CDR3 loop: CASSEGTGQIQETQYF. The CDR3 bases are TGTGCCAGCAGCGAGGGGACAGGCCAGATTCAAGAGACCCAGTACTTC. The rearrangement links TRBV5-5 to TRBJ2-5; TRBD1 agrees at 8 bases. Looked up from germline, CDR1 is SGHKS and CDR2 is YYEKEE (reference sequence). The CDR3 length is 16 residues. The junction had 10 bases not matched to a gene; V was cut back by 4 bases and J by 2 bases. Full variable domain (outside the CDR3, taken from reference TRBV5-5 and TRBJ2-5): DAGVTQSPTHLIKTRGQQVTLRCSPISGHKSVSWYQQVLGQGPQFIFQYYEKEERGRGNFPDRFSARQFPNYSSELNVNALLLGDSALYLCASSEGTGQIQETQYFGPGTRLLVL.

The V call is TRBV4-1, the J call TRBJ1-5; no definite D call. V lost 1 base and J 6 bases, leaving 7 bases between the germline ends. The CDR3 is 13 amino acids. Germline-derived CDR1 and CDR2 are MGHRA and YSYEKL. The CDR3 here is CASSQVFGQPQHF. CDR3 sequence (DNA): TGCGCCAGCAGCCAAGTGTTTGGTCAGCCCCAGCATTTT.

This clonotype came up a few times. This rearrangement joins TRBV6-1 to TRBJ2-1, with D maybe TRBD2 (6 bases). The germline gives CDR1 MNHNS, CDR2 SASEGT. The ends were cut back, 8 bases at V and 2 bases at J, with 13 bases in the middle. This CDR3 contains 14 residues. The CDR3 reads CASDGGRTYNEQFF. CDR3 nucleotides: TGTGCCAGCGATGGAGGGCGTACCTACAATGAGCAGTTCTTC.